These T cell receptor beta chains were read from a single sample in a study of shared clonotypes between healthy human individuals. TCRdb's copy holds only in-frame clones and misses some; the assay was immunoSEQ multiplex PCR. The sample lists some 2 million clones, about 95% seen once, with around 1% in the top ten. Sequencing was carried out using naive CD8+ T cells sorted from blood. Receptors originate from a man between 18 and 29 years old in good health. Each CDR3 is given with its conserved first and last residue. D genes are given only for firm matches. Some rows have no size entry. The others give once, few or many, or a class for an expanded clone.

clone_size: -
j_call: TRBJ1-5
v_call: TRBV19
d_call: -
cdr3_nt: TGTGCCAGTACGGACGGATATAGCAATCAGCCCCAGCATTTT
cdr3_aa: CASTDGYSNQPQHF

clone_size: -
j_call: TRBJ2-7
v_call: TRBV27
d_call: -
cdr3_nt: TGTGCCAGCAGTTTTCAGGTGGAGGCCTACGAGCAGTACTTC
cdr3_aa: CASSFQVEAYEQYF

clone_size: -
j_call: TRBJ1-6
v_call: TRBV5-1
d_call: TRBD1
cdr3_nt: TGTGCCAGCAGCTCCAGGGGGGGATATTCACCCCTCCACTTT
cdr3_aa: CASSSRGGYSPLHF

clone_size: -
j_call: TRBJ2-7
v_call: TRBV13
d_call: -
cdr3_nt: TGTGCCAGCAGCTTCCCTCTAGCCTACGAGCAGTACTTC
cdr3_aa: CASSFPLAYEQYF

clone_size: -
j_call: TRBJ1-1
v_call: TRBV5-6
d_call: -
cdr3_nt: TGTGCCAGCAGCTTGGCCCCCCAGGGAAGAGGTGAAGCTTTCTTT
cdr3_aa: CASSLAPQGRGEAFF

clone_size: -
j_call: TRBJ1-3
v_call: TRBV6-1
d_call: -
cdr3_nt: TGTGCCAGCAGTGAGCAGGCAGTCTTTCGCTCTGGAAACACCATATATTTT
cdr3_aa: CASSEQAVFRSGNTIYF

clone_size: once
j_call: TRBJ2-3
v_call: TRBV4-3
d_call: TRBD2
cdr3_nt: TGCGCCAGCAGCCAAGAAGTGGCGGGAGGCACAGATACGCAGTATTTT
cdr3_aa: CASSQEVAGGTDTQYF

clone_size: once
j_call: TRBJ2-5
v_call: TRBV13
d_call: -
cdr3_nt: TGTGCCAGCAGCTTAGCCCCTAGCTCTCAAGAGACCCAGTACTTC
cdr3_aa: CASSLAPSSQETQYF

clone_size: -
j_call: TRBJ2-5
v_call: TRBV27
d_call: TRBD2
cdr3_nt: TGTGCCAGCAGTTCAGGACTAGCGGGAGAGACCCAGTACTTC
cdr3_aa: CASSSGLAGETQYF

clone_size: -
j_call: TRBJ2-7
v_call: TRBV27
d_call: -
cdr3_nt: TGTGCCAGCAGTTTGGGACCCCTCAACGAGCAGTACTTC
cdr3_aa: CASSLGPLNEQYF

clone_size: -
j_call: TRBJ2-7
v_call: TRBV10-3
d_call: -
cdr3_nt: TGTGCCATCAGTGTGACAATATCCTACGAGCAGTACTTC
cdr3_aa: CAISVTISYEQYF

clone_size: -
j_call: TRBJ1-3
v_call: TRBV6-5
d_call: -
cdr3_nt: TGTGCCAGCACCGACTCTGGAAACACCATATATTTT
cdr3_aa: CASTDSGNTIYF

clone_size: -
j_call: TRBJ2-7
v_call: TRBV4-1
d_call: TRBD1
cdr3_nt: TGCGCCAGCAGCAGGGGACAGGGCTACGAGCAGTACTTC
cdr3_aa: CASSRGQGYEQYF